These 32 T cell receptor beta chains were all obtained from the same sample, sequenced in a study of cytomegalovirus exposure and HLA in healthy donors. In the PCR, 60 Vbeta and 13 Jbeta primers were used. Profiled with immunoSEQ multiplex PCR; TCRdb holds only in-frame clones, not every one. The sample lists 180,000 or so clones, about four fifths occurring once. Material: PBMCs. The receptors here all came from a woman between 18 and 29 years old in good health and CMV-seropositive.

The J gene is TRBJ1-5, the V gene TRBV5-1; maybe TRBD1 (5 bases). The V gene lost 4 bases and the J gene lost 5 bases, with 19 bases spanning the gap. Per the germline V gene, CDR1 is SGHRS and CDR2 is YFSETQ. The length of the CDR3 is 16 residues. The DNA for the CDR3 is TGCGCCAGCAGCCCAACTCCCCCAGGGATTGATCAGCCCCAGCATTTT. Protein: CASSPTPPGIDQPQHF.

The genes are TRBV7-9 and TRBJ1-2; TRBD1 is a possible D gene (5 bases). Germline loops: CDR1 SEHNR, CDR2 FQNEAQ (reference sequence). Trimming shortened V by 2 bases and J by 8 bases, and 18 bases separated the two germline ends. The length of the CDR3 is 15 residues. CDR3 residues: CASSLPQGSEDGYTF. CDR3 coding DNA: TGTGCCAGCAGCTTACCCCAGGGATCCGAGGACGGCTACACCTTC. Full variable domain (rest looked up from reference TRBV7-9 and TRBJ1-2): DTGVSQNPRHKITKRGQNVTFRCDPISEHNRLYWYRQTLGQGPEFLTYFQNEAQLEKSRLLSDRFSAERPKGSFSTLEIQRTEQGDSAMYLCASSLPQGSEDGYTFGSGTRLTVV.

The chain uses TRBV19 and TRBJ1-1; D might be TRBD1 (5 bases). V lost 10 bases to trimming and J lost 3 bases, with 15 bases between them. Germline V CDR1 and CDR2: LNHDA, SQIVND (reference sequence). The CDR3 runs 13 residues. CDR3 coding DNA: TGTGCCACCAGGAACGGGGGTTACACTGAAGCTTTCTTT. Encoded protein: CATRNGGYTEAFF.

The gene calls are TRBV5-4 and TRBJ1-4; 7 bases match TRBD1. The CDR3 covers 15 residues. Germline V gives CDR1 SGHNT, CDR2 YYREEE (reference sequence). J gave up 4 bases and V 2 bases, and 5 bases lay outside the gene matches. CDR3 nucleotides: TGTGCCAGCAGCTTCCGCCAGGGGGTTAATGAAAAACTGTTTTTT. It translates to CASSFRQGVNEKLFF.

This clone came up a few times. The rearrangement joins TRBV5-6 to TRBJ1-3, with D possibly matching TRBD1 (5 bases). CDR1 is SGHDT and CDR2 is YYEEEE in the germline V gene. The CDR3 consists of 18 residues. Trimming took off 0 bases at V and 0 bases at J, with 16 bases between the two ends. CDR3 nucleotide sequence: TGTGCCAGCAGCTTGGCCGGGGGAGCCCTTACCTCTGGAAACACCATATATTTT. Amino acid sequence: CASSLAGGALTSGNTIYF.

The chain links TRBV5-4 to TRBJ2-7; D ambiguous. The germline V gene encodes CDR1 SGHNT and CDR2 YYREEE (reference sequence). V was shortened by 4 bases and J by 6 bases, with 11 bases between the two germline ends. This CDR3 comprises 12 residues. CDR3 loop: CASSRPEAEQYF. The CDR3 bases are TGTGCCAGCAGCCGCCCTGAGGCCGAGCAGTACTTC. Full variable domain (rest looked up from reference TRBV5-4 and TRBJ2-7): ETGVTQSPTHLIKTRGQQVTLRCSSQSGHNTVSWYQQALGQGPQFIFQYYREEENGRGNFPPRFSGLQFPNYSSELNVNALELDDSALYLCASSRPEAEQYFGPGTRLTVT.

The V call is TRBV7-9, the J call TRBJ1-2, with 7 nucleotides matching TRBD1. The germline V gene encodes CDR1 SEHNR and CDR2 FQNEAQ (reference sequence). Trimming removed 5 bases from V and 0 bases from J; junction bases left unmatched: 6. This CDR3 comprises 15 residues. The CDR3 reads CASSHTGTANYGYTF. The DNA for the CDR3 is TGTGCCAGCAGCCATACCGGGACAGCTAACTATGGCTACACCTTC.

The V gene is TRBV4-1, the J gene TRBJ2-3; D is uncertain. The CDR3 has 12 amino acids. V was pared by 2 bases and J by 5 bases, with 5 bases between. Per the germline V gene, CDR1 is MGHRA and CDR2 is YSYEKL. CDR3 sequence (DNA): TGCGCCAGCAGCCAACCGAGAGATACGCAGTATTTT. Translating gives CASSQPRDTQYF.

The rearrangement links TRBV29-1 to TRBJ2-7; 9 bases line up with TRBD1. The germline V gene encodes CDR1 SQVTM and CDR2 ANQGSEA. CDR3 length: 13 amino acids. The CDR3 region is CSYGQGSSYEQYF. As DNA, the CDR3 is TGCAGTTACGGACAGGGGAGCTCCTACGAGCAGTACTTC.

This rearrangement joins TRBV11-2 to TRBJ1-1; possibly TRBD1 for D (5 bases). CDR1 is SGHAT, CDR2 FQNNGV, per germline. This CDR3 comprises 15 residues. The V gene lost 6 bases and the J gene lost 5 bases, with 19 bases spanning the gap. The CDR3 reads CASRAPGGRGTEAFF. CDR3 nucleotide sequence: TGTGCCAGCAGAGCTCCGGGGGGGAGGGGAACTGAAGCTTTCTTT.

V usage is TRBV19 and J usage is TRBJ2-7; TRBD1 matches at 11 bases. The ends lost 5 bases at V and 4 bases at J; junction bases unmatched: 7. Germline assignment: CDR1 LNHDA and CDR2 SQIVND (reference sequence). The CDR3 extends over 15 amino acids. CDR3 sequence (DNA): TGTGCCAGTAGTTTCGCCGGACAGGGGGCATACGAGCAGTACTTC. This encodes CASSFAGQGAYEQYF.

The J gene is TRBJ2-1, the V gene TRBV5-4; 11 positions agree with TRBD2. The germline CDR1 and CDR2 sequences are SGHNT and YYREEE (reference sequence). V shed 5 bases, J shed 9 bases, and the junction held 10 bases outside the gene matches. CDR3 size: 15 residues. The CDR3 coding sequence is TGTGCCAGCAGGCTAGCGGGGGGCAGGGCGAGTGAGCAGTTCTTC. Amino acid sequence: CASRLAGGRASEQFF.

The chain joins TRBV5-6 to TRBJ2-3, with 13 nucleotides matching TRBD2. J was trimmed by 7 bases and V by 4 bases; bases with no gene match: 9. The CDR3 runs 16 residues. Germline V gene data show CDR1 as SGHDT and CDR2 as YYEEEE. The chain's CDR3 is CASSPDTSGGAHTQYF. The CDR3 DNA reads TGTGCCAGCAGCCCGGACACTAGCGGGGGGGCACATACGCAGTATTTT. Combining the CDR3 with reference TRBV5-6 and TRBJ2-3 gives the whole variable domain DAGVTQSPTHLIKTRGQQVTLRCSPKSGHDTVSWYQQALGQGPQFIFQYYEEEERQRGNFPDRFSGHQFPNYSSELNVNALLLGDSALYLCASSPDTSGGAHTQYFGPGTRLTVL.

This chain's CDR3 is CASSSIQVGAGNQPQHF. CDR3 coding DNA: TGTGCCAGCAGCTCCATTCAGGTAGGGGCGGGCAATCAGCCCCAGCATTTT. The V and J genes are TRBV7-9 and TRBJ1-5, with D possibly being TRBD1 (5 bases). Germline V gives CDR1 SEHNR, CDR2 FQNEAQ (reference sequence). The CDR3 covers 17 residues. Trimming removed 4 bases at V and 2 bases at J, with 18 bases between. Together with reference TRBV7-9 and TRBJ1-5, the CDR3 gives the full variable domain: DTGVSQNPRHKITKRGQNVTFRCDPISEHNRLYWYRQTLGQGPEFLTYFQNEAQLEKSRLLSDRFSAERPKGSFSTLEIQRTEQGDSAMYLCASSSIQVGAGNQPQHFGDGTRLSIL.

The V and J genes are TRBV2 and TRBJ2-2, with a tentative D call TRBD2 (5 bases). The CDR3 runs to 15 residues. CDR1 and CDR2 (germline): SNHLY, FYNNEI. Trimming left V 3 bases short and J 5 bases short, with 13 bases between. Here the CDR3 reads CASSEDGIRTGELFF. CDR3 coding DNA: TGTGCCAGCAGTGAGGACGGGATTAGGACCGGGGAGCTGTTTTTT.

V is TRBV9 and J is TRBJ1-2; 7 positions agree with TRBD1. Per germline, CDR1 SGDLS and CDR2 YYNGEE. V dropped 4 bases and J dropped 4; count of bases not matched to a gene: 13. This CDR3 contains 16 residues. CDR3 nucleotide sequence: TGTGCCAGCAGCCCGAGCCGGGGGACAGTCGTCTATGGCTACACCTTC. This sequence encodes CASSPSRGTVVYGYTF.

The chain uses TRBV4-1 and TRBJ1-3; possibly TRBD1 for D (6 bases). The CDR3 contains 15 residues. Trimming pared 2 bases from V and 3 bases from J, leaving 11 bases between. Per germline, CDR1 MGHRA and CDR2 YSYEKL. The CDR3 spells CASSQPTGSGNTIYF. Written as DNA, the CDR3 is TGCGCCAGCAGCCAACCAACAGGGAGTGGAAACACCATATATTTT.

The rearrangement joins TRBV13 to TRBJ2-7; D gene ambiguous. Trimming stripped 0 bases from V and 2 bases from J, with 14 bases between. The CDR3 has 16 residues. From germline, CDR1 is PRHDT and CDR2 FYEKMQ (reference sequence). The CDR3 nucleotides are TGTGCCAGCAGCTTAGGGTCCGAGAGTCTCACCTACGAGCAGTACTTC. This translates into CASSLGSESLTYEQYF.

A word on this clone: This CDR3 is also generated by other DNA sequences in the sample. The genes are TRBV6-5 and TRBJ1-2; unclear D gene. CDR1 and CDR2 from the germline V gene are MNHEY and SVGAGI. Between the trimmed V and J ends, which lost 2 bases and 8 bases, there was a span of 6 bases. This CDR3 has 11 amino acids. The chain's CDR3 is CASSYLGGYTF. The CDR3 DNA follows: TGTGCCAGCAGTTACCTCGGGGGCTACACCTTC.

This clone was seen a single time. The chain is built from TRBV6-4 and TRBJ2-3; tentatively, D is TRBD1 (5 bases). V was pared by 4 bases and J by 3 bases, with 11 bases between. The length of the CDR3 is 14 residues. Per germline, CDR1 MRHNA and CDR2 SNTAGT. The CDR3 sequence: CASSVGPWTDTQYF. CDR3 nucleotides: TGTGCCAGCAGTGTGGGGCCTTGGACAGATACGCAGTATTTT.

The gene calls are TRBV7-9 and TRBJ2-7; 10 positions agree with TRBD2. From germline, CDR1 is SEHNR and CDR2 FQNEAQ (reference sequence). V was clipped by 4 bases and J by 4 bases; unmatched bases: 7. CDR3 length equals 15 residues. Here the CDR3 reads CASSSGAGGGYEQYF. The CDR3 DNA sequence: TGTGCCAGCAGCTCGGGAGCGGGGGGGGGATACGAGCAGTACTTC.

This rearrangement joins TRBV11-2 to TRBJ2-1; weak D call: TRBD2 (5 bases). CDR1 is SGHAT and CDR2 is FQNNGV in the germline V gene. The CDR3 runs to 14 residues. Deletions cut 6 bases from V and 4 bases from J, with 13 bases between. The CDR3 loop reads CASSNAGVYNEQFF. CDR3 sequence (DNA): TGTGCCAGCAGTAACGCCGGGGTTTACAATGAGCAGTTCTTC.

The J gene is TRBJ2-5, the V gene TRBV9; weak D call: TRBD2 (8 bases). CDR3 length: 14 amino acids. The V gene's germline CDR1 is SGDLS and CDR2 YYNGEE. V lost 6 bases to trimming and J lost 2 bases, with 14 bases between them. Written as DNA, the CDR3 is TGTGCCAGCACCAGGGGGACTAGGCAAGAGACCCAGTACTTC. Translation: CASTRGTRQETQYF.

The rearrangement uses TRBV6-5 and TRBJ1-3; D is unresolved. Trimming shortened V by 3 bases and J by 2 bases, and 5 bases separated the two germline ends. This CDR3 has 13 amino acids. Germline CDR1 and CDR2: MNHEY and SVGAGI. The CDR3 protein is CASSYRPGNTIYF. The CDR3 region has the DNA TGTGCCAGCAGTTATCGTCCTGGAAACACCATATATTTT.

The CDR3 sequence: CASSSTANQPQHF. CDR3 sequence (DNA): TGTGCCAGCAGCTCGACAGCTAATCAGCCCCAGCATTTT. This chain connects TRBV7-9 to TRBJ1-5; D may be TRBD1 (5 bases). V lost 4 bases to trimming and J lost 4 bases, with 8 bases between them. CDR1 and CDR2 (germline): SEHNR, FQNEAQ (reference sequence). The CDR3 runs to 13 residues.

The chain recombines TRBV10-3 with TRBJ1-2, with 12 bases aligning to TRBD1. This CDR3 comprises 20 residues. Trimming cost V 4 bases and J 8 bases; bases outside gene matches: 23. CDR1 is ENHRY and CDR2 is SYGVKD in the germline V gene. The CDR3 protein is CAISGDRGPVVPSEGTGYTF. CDR3 DNA sequence: TGTGCCATCAGTGGGGACAGGGGGCCGGTCGTCCCCTCGGAAGGCACCGGCTACACCTTC.

The chain recombines TRBV6-5 with TRBJ2-7, with D possibly TRBD1 on 5 matching bases. The CDR3 loop spans 16 amino acids. Trimming pared 3 bases from V and 4 bases from J, leaving 19 bases between. Germline lookup yields CDR1 MNHEY and CDR2 SVGAGI. The CDR3 coding sequence is TGTGCCAGCAGTTATGGACAATCCTCGGCTCGATACGAGCAGTACTTC. Translating it yields CASSYGQSSARYEQYF.

This sequence joins TRBV7-9 and TRBJ1-5, with TRBD1 matching 7 bases. The trim removed 3 bases at V and 6 bases at J, leaving 5 bases unmatched. In germline, CDR1 is SEHNR, CDR2 FQNEAQ (reference sequence). The CDR3 length is 14 residues. The CDR3 reads CASSLGQSVQPQHF. The CDR3, as DNA: TGTGCCAGCAGCTTGGGACAGTCAGTTCAGCCCCAGCATTTT.

The chain couples TRBV5-1 to TRBJ2-7; 12 bases align to TRBD1. Trimming took 3 bases from V and 5 from J; bases not matched to a gene: 9. CDR3 length equals 16 residues. The germline V gene has CDR1 SGHRS and CDR2 YFSETQ. The CDR3, as DNA: TGCGCCAGCAGCTCCTCTTGGGACAGGGGGCCCCACGAGCAGTACTTC. This encodes CASSSSWDRGPHEQYF.

The chain recombines TRBV29-1 with TRBJ1-4, with 9 bases matching TRBD1. This CDR3 is built from 13 residues. V gave up 6 bases and J gave up 6 bases; unmatched junction bases: 5. Germline V CDR1 and CDR2: SQVTM, ANQGSEA. DNA for the CDR3: TGCAGCGTAACTAGGACAGGGGATGAAAAACTGTTTTTT. Protein: CSVTRTGDEKLFF.

The chain recombines TRBV10-3 with TRBJ2-7, with TRBD1 matching over 11 bases. CDR3 size: 14 residues. CDR1 and CDR2 (germline): ENHRY, SYGVKD. V lost 7 bases, J lost 3 bases, and 5 bases stayed unmatched. In nucleotides, the CDR3 is TGTGCCATCACCCCGGGACAGGGGGTCTACGAGCAGTACTTC. The encoded protein is CAITPGQGVYEQYF.

The CDR3 spells CASSQEGLAGEQYF. In nucleotides, the CDR3 is TGCGCCAGCAGCCAAGAGGGACTAGCGGGCGAGCAGTACTTC. The chain carries TRBV4-1 and TRBJ2-7; 12 bases are shared with TRBD2. CDR3 length: 14 residues. Germline V CDR1 and CDR2: MGHRA, YSYEKL. V lost 0 bases, J lost 6 bases, and 0 bases stayed unmatched.